This TCR beta chain was recorded in a study of shared clonotypes between healthy human individuals. Across the whole study: Three plates were used per donor for CD4 naive, three for CD4 memory, two for CD8 naive and one for CD8 memory. General study points: Naive subsets tended to show greater estimated richness than memory subsets.

Measured with immunoSEQ multiplex PCR; TCRdb has only the in-frame clones, and not every one. The table shows about 2.4 million clones, with around 90% occurring only once. Notes on this clone: Its matching antigen is unknown.

Partitioning of CD4+ cells yielded a CD45RA+ naive subset and a CD45RA-negative memory subset. The sequenced sample was naive CD4+ T cells sorted from blood. Subset denoted: CD45RA+ positively selected. This clonotype was sampled from a young man in good health.

The CDR3 is CASSQAAALNTEAFF. In DNA, the CDR3 is TGCGCCAGCAGCCAAGCCGCCGCGTTAAACACTGAAGCTTTCTTT. This rearrangement joins TRBV4-1 to TRBJ1-1; D uncertain. Trimming took 1 base from V and 2 from J, leaving 11 bases between them. The V gene's germline CDR1 is MGHRA and CDR2 YSYEKL. This CDR3 comprises 15 residues.